This TCR beta chain is drawn from a study of shared clonotypes between healthy human individuals. Findings of the study overall: Generation probabilities were higher for clonotypes shared across all four sorted-subset donors than for unshared ones. Rarefaction curves obtained for sorted subsets showed sequencing incomplete despite large depth.

As concerns this clone: Antigen unknown.

Trimming at V came to 2 bases and at J to 2 bases, leaving 5 bases not matched to a gene. This CDR3 comprises 16 residues. CDR1 is SEHNR, CDR2 FQNEAQ, per germline (reference sequence). The protocol was immunoSEQ multiplex PCR, while the TCRdb copy is restricted to in-frame clones and leaves out a portion. Of roughly 810,000 clones listed, around 96% are singletons. The naive CD8 subset, CD45RO-negative cells positively selected for CCR7, excluded terminally differentiated effector memory CD45RA+ cells. The chain carries TRBV7-9 and TRBJ2-1, with 8 positions matching TRBD2. Input material: naive CD8+ T cells sorted from blood. This receptor was taken from a man younger than 40 in good health. CDR3 coding DNA: TGTGCCAGCAGCTTATACGGCGGGAGGACCTACAATGAGCAGTTCTTC. It codes for CASSLYGGRTYNEQFF.